This TCR beta chain was sequenced for a study of blood T cell repertoires in COVID-19. Here immunoSEQ multiplex PCR was the method, and the copy in TCRdb shows in-frame clones only, minus some. The table has 250,000 or so clones, more than 75% seen once. The CDR3 loop spans 13 amino acids. Germline values: CDR1 LGHNA, CDR2 YNFKEQ. Trimming left V 0 bases short and J 4 bases short, with 6 bases between. The recovered donors of Cohort 3 showed two negative PCRs, clearance, or symptom resolution. The clonotype was recovered from a man between 40 and 49 years old who had recovered from COVID-19. Source material: PBMCs or T cells enriched from blood (not recorded which). V usage is TRBV4-2 and J usage is TRBJ1-1; D gene unclear. The CDR3 DNA follows: TGTGCCAGCAGCCAAGATGAGGTCACTGAAGCTTTCTTT. Its translation: CASSQDEVTEAFF.